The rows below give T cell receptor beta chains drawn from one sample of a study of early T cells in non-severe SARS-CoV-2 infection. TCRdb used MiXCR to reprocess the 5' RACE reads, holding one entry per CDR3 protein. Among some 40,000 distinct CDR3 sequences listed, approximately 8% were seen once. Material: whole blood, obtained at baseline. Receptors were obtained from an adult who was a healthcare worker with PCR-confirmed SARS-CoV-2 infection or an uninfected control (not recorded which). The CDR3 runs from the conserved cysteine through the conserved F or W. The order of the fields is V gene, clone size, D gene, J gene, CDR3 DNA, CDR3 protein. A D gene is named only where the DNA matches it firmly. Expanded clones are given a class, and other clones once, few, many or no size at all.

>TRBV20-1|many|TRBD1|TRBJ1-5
TGCAGTGCTGCCGGGACAGGGAATCAGCCCCAGCATTTT
CSAAGTGNQPQHF
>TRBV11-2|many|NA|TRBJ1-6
TGTGCCAGCAGCAGACTCGGTTCACCCCTCCACTTT
CASSRLGSPLHF
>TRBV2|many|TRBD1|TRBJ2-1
TGTGCCAGCAAGGACAGGGGGATAAGTAATGAGCAGTTCTTC
CASKDRGISNEQFF
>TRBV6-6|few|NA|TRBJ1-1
TGTGCCAGCACGACCTTACGGTTTTCTCCCGGAACAACTGAAGCTTTCTTT
CASTTLRFSPGTTEAFF
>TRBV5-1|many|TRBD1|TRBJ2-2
TGCGCCAGCAGCACGGGGACAGGAAACACCGGGGAGCTGTTTTTT
CASSTGTGNTGELFF
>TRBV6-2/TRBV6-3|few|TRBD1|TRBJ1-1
TGTGCCAGCAGTTACTTTTCGTCAGGGGGTAAAGAAGCTTTCTTT
CASSYFSSGGKEAFF
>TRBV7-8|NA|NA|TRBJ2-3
TGTGCCAGCAGCCCTCGACTGAGCACAGATACGCAGTATTTT
CASSPRLSTDTQYF
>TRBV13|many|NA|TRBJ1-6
TGTGCCAGCCGCCCCAAGGGGGCCTATAATTCACCCCTCCACTTT
CASRPKGAYNSPLHF
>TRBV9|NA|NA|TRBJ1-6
TGTGCCAGCAGCATTCGGGACGCACCCTATAATTCACCCCTCCACTTT
CASSIRDAPYNSPLHF
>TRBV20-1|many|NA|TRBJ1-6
TGCAGTGCTAGCCCGTCTCAGGGTAATTCACCCCTCCACTTT
CSASPSQGNSPLHF
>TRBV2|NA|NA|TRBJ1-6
TGTGCCAGCAGCGCAGGAACACCCGCCGATTCACCCCTCCACTTT
CASSAGTPADSPLHF
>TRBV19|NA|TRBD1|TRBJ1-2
TGTGCCAGTAGTAAAACAGGGGACTATGGCTACACCTTC
CASSKTGDYGYTF
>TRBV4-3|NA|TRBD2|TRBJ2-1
TGCGCCAGCAGCCAAGATCATGGGACTAGCGCCAATGAGCAGTTCTTC
CASSQDHGTSANEQFF
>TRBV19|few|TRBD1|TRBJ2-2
TGTGCCAGTAGTATTTCCGAATCAACCGGGACAGGCGACGACACCGGGGAGCTGTTTTTT
CASSISESTGTGDDTGELFF
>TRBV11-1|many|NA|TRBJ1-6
TGTGCCAGCAGCGCCGGCCAACGACCTAGTTCACCCCTCCACTTT
CASSAGQRPSSPLHF
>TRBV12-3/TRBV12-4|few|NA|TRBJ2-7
TGTGCCAGCAGTTTAGGAGCGGCTCCCTACGAGCAGTACTTC
CASSLGAAPYEQYF
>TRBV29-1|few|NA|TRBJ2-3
TGCAGCGTTGATGGGGGCGACGGCACAGATACGCAGTATTTT
CSVDGGDGTDTQYF
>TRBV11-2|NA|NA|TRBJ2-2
TGTGCCAGCAGCTCCCCAGGGGTCGAGGCCGGGGAGCTGTTTTTT
CASSSPGVEAGELFF
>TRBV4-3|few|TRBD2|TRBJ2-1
TGCGCCAGCAGCCAAGACGGACTAGCGGGGGTTAATGAGCAGTTCTTC
CASSQDGLAGVNEQFF
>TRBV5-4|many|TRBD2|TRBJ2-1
TGTGCCAGCAGCCTGGGAGGGGTTTCCTACAATGAGCAGTTCTTC
CASSLGGVSYNEQFF
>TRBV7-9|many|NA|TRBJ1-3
TGTGCCAGCAGCTTCGACGGATCCTCTGGAAACACCATATATTTT
CASSFDGSSGNTIYF
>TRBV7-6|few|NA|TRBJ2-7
TGTGCCAGCAGCTTAGAAGGCAGCTCCTACGAGCAGTACTTC
CASSLEGSSYEQYF
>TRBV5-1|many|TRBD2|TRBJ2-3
TGCGCCAGCAGCTTGGATAGCGGGGTACGAGATACGCAGTATTTT
CASSLDSGVRDTQYF
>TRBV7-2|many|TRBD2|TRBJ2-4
TGTGCCAGCAGCCCACGAGCCCCGGGACTAGGAGGAGGGGCCAAAAACATTCAGTACTTC
CASSPRAPGLGGGAKNIQYF
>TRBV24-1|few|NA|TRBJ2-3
TGTGCCACCAGTTGGGGGCCCAGCACAGATACGCAGTATTTT
CATSWGPSTDTQYF
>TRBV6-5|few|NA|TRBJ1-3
TGTGCCAGCAGTTACTCCGGGACTGACGGAAACACCATATATTTT
CASSYSGTDGNTIYF
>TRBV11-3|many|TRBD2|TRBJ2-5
TGTGCCAGCAGCCGGGCGGGGGTAGAGACCCAGTACTTC
CASSRAGVETQYF
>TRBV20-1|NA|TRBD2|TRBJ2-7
TGCAGTGCTAGAAGCGGGGGGATATACGAGCAGTACTTC
CSARSGGIYEQYF
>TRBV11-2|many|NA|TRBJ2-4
TGTGCCAGCAGCCCCTCGACCGGACCCAGCAACATTCAGTACTTC
CASSPSTGPSNIQYF
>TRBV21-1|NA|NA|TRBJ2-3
TGTGCCAGCAGCAATGCATCCCCCGATACGCAGTATTTT
CASSNASPDTQYF
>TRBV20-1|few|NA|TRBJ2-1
TGCAGTGCTAGACTCGGGGGTGCTGGCTCCTACAATGAGCAGTTCTTC
CSARLGGAGSYNEQFF
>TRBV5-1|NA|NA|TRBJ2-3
TGCGCCAGCAGCTTGGAGGGACATACGCAGTATTTT
CASSLEGHTQYF
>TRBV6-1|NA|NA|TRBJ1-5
TGTGCCAGCAGTGAACTGTCGTATAGCAATCAGCCCCAGCATTTT
CASSELSYSNQPQHF
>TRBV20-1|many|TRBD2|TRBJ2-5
TGCAGTGCTAGAGATGCTAGCGGGGGAGAGACCCAGTACTTC
CSARDASGGETQYF
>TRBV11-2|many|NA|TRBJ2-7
TGTGCCAGCAGCCAACAGGGCGCTCGGGGGGAGCAGTACTTC
CASSQQGARGEQYF
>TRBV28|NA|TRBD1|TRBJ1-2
TGTGCCAGCAGTCCGAGGACAGGGACTGGCTATACCTTC
CASSPRTGTGYTF
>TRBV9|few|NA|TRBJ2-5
TGTGCCAGCAGCGTAGTAGGCGGCTCAGAGACCCAGTACTTC
CASSVVGGSETQYF
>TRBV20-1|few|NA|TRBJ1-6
TGCAGTGCTCTAGAGGAGAGCTCCTATAATTCACCCCTCCACTTT
CSALEESSYNSPLHF
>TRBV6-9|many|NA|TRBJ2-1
TGTGCCAGCAGCCCCGGCCCCGGGACACCGGCTGAGCAGTTCTTC
CASSPGPGTPAEQFF
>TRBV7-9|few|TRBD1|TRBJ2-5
TGTGCCAGCAGCTTCCCCTCCGGGACAGCCCAAGAGACCCAGTACTTC
CASSFPSGTAQETQYF
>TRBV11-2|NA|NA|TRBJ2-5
TGTGCCAGCAGCTCGGTCCACTCGGAGACCCAGTACTTC
CASSSVHSETQYF
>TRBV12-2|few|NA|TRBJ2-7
TGTGCAAGTCGCTTAGTAGGCTGGAGAGGATGGGGAAGCTCCTACGAGCAGTACTTC
CASRLVGWRGWGSSYEQYF
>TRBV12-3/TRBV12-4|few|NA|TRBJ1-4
TGTGCCAGCAGTTTAGGCGAGTTGGCTAATGAAAAACTGTTTTTT
CASSLGELANEKLFF
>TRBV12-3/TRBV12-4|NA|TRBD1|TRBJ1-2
TGTGCCAGCAGAAGTGGGACAGGGGGTTCTGGCTACACCTTC
CASRSGTGGSGYTF
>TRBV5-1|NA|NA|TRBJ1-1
TGCGCCAGCAGCAGATTGGACGGGTACACTGAAGCTTTCTTT
CASSRLDGYTEAFF
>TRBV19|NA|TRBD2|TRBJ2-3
TGTGCCAGCAGAGGACTAGCGGGGGGCACAGATACGCAGTATTTT
CASRGLAGGTDTQYF